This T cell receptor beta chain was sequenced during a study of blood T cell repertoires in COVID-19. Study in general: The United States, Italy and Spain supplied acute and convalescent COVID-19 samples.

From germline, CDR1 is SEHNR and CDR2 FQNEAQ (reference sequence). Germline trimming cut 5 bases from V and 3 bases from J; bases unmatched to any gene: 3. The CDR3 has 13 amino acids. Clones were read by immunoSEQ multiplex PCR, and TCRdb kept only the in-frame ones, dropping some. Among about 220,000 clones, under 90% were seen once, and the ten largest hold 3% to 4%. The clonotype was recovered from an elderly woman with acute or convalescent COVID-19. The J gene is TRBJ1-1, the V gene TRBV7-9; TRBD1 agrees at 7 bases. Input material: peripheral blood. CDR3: CASSQQGYTEAFF. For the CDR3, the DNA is TGTGCCAGCAGCCAACAGGGGTACACTGAAGCTTTCTTT.